Presented here are 3 T cell receptor beta chains from one specimen sequenced in a study of blood T cells in healthy people across ages. A J-beta primer mix and a sample-barcoded 5' primer were used in a second PCR of about 6 to 12 cycles. TCRdb passed the 5' RACE reads through MiXCR, listing each CDR3 protein once. The table lists fewer than 1,000,000 distinct CDR3 sequences, 40% to 50% of them singletons. The sample was blood. The receptors were sampled from a man aged 60 to 69 in good health.

This clonotype was counted only a few times. The chain is built from TRBV28 and TRBJ2-3, with D tentatively TRBD2 (5 bases). CDR1 is MDHEN and CDR2 is SYDVKM in the germline V gene. The V end lost 4 bases, the J end lost 1 base, and 12 bases lay between the germline ends. This CDR3 region has 15 residues. The CDR3 nucleotides read TGTGCCAGCAGTTCCAGGCGGCGGGGCACAGATACGCAGTATTTT. Translating it yields CASSSRRRGTDTQYF.

This clonotype has only a few counts. The junction differs from germline at one of its ends, possibly a read error. The chain recombines TRBV29-1 with TRBJ1-2; weak D call: TRBD1 (6 bases). Germline V gene data show CDR1 as SQVTM and CDR2 as ANQGSEA. The CDR3 consists of 12 residues. In nucleotides, the CDR3 is TGCAGCGTCGAAGACAGGCCCTATGGCTACACCTTC. As protein: CSVEDRPYGYTF.

V is TRBV12-3 or TRBV12-4 and J is TRBJ1-2; D is unclear. The CDR3 contains 13 residues. Trimming pared 2 bases from V and 6 bases from J, leaving 10 bases between. CDR3 sequence reads: CASSLRLTDGYTF. The CDR3 DNA is TGTGCCAGCAGTTTAAGGCTAACTGATGGCTACACCTTC.